The present TCR beta chain was sequenced within a study of human T cells and chemical hapten exposure. The CDR3 extends over 15 amino acids. Germline trimming cut 6 bases from V and 4 bases from J; bases unmatched to any gene: 7. Germline CDR1 and CDR2: MGHDK and SYGVNS. Concerning this clonotype itself: Its antigen is unknown.

The time point: pre-sensitization, week 0. The treatment denotes: therapeutic diphenylcyclopropenone sensitization with weekly scalp DPC. Prior to each patch test being applied, blood was drawn. TCRdb used MiXCR to reprocess the RACE reads, holding one entry per CDR3 protein. The sample has roughly 380,000 distinct CDR3 sequences, less than 6.5% seen once. Study outcomes and limitations: Sensitization with DPC brought no change to TCRs above 1 in 1000 in frequency.

The sequencing used whole blood, collected in connection with sensitization to the hapten diphenylcyclopropenone (DPC). The sequence came from a woman between 45 and 65 years old with alopecia areata. Some clones in this sample may be carry-over from other donors' samples. This chain links TRBV25-1 with TRBJ1-2; 11 bases agree with TRBD1. The DNA for the CDR3 is TGTGCCAGCAGAGGGGGGGACAGGGGGTTCTATGGCTACACCTTC. Amino acids: CASRGGDRGFYGYTF.